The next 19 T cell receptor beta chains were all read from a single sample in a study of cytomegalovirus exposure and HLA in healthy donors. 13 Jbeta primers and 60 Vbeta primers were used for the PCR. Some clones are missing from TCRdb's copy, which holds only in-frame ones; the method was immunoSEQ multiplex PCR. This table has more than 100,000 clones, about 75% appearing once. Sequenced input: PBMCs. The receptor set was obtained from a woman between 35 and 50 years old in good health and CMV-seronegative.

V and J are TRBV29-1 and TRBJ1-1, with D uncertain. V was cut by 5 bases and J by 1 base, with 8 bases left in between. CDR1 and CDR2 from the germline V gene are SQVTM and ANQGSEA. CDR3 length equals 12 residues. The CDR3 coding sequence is TGCAGCGTTTCCGACACGAACACTGAAGCTTTCTTT. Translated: CSVSDTNTEAFF.

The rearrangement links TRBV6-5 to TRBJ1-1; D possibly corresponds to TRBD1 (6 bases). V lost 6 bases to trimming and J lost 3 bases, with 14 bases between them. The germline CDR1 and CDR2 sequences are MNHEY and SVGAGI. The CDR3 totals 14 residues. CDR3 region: CASSSIEGDTEAFF. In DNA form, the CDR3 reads TGTGCCAGCAGCAGCATTGAGGGGGACACTGAAGCTTTCTTT.

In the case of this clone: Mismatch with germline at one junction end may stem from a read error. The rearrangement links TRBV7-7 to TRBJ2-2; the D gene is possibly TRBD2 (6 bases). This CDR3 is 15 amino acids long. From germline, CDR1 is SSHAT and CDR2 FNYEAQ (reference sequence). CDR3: CANSPKAGNTGELFF. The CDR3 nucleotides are TGTGCCAACAGCCCAAAAGCGGGTAACACCGGGGAGCTGTTTTTT.

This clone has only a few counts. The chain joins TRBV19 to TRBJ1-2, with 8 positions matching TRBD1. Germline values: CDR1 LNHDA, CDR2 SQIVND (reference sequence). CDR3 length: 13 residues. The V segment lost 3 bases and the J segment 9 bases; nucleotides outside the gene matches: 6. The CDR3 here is CASSIETGVSYTF. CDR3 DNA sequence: TGTGCCAGTAGTATCGAGACAGGGGTTAGCTACACCTTC.

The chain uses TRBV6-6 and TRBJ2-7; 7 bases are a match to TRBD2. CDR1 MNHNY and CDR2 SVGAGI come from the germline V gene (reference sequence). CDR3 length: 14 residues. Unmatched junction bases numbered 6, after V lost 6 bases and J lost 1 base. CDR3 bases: TGTGCCAGCAGCCTAAGCGGGGTGTCCTACGAGCAGTACTTC. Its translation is CASSLSGVSYEQYF.

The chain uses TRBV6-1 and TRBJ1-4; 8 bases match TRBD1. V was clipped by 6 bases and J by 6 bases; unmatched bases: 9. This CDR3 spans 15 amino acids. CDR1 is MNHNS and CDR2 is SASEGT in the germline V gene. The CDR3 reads CASRRGTGYYEKLFF. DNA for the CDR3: TGTGCCAGCAGACGCGGGACAGGTTACTATGAAAAACTGTTTTTT.

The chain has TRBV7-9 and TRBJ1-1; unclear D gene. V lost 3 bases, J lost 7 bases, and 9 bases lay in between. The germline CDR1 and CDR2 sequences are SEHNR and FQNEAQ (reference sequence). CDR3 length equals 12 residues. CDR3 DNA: TGTGCCAGCAGCTTTTCCAGAATTGAAGCTTTCTTT. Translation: CASSFSRIEAFF.

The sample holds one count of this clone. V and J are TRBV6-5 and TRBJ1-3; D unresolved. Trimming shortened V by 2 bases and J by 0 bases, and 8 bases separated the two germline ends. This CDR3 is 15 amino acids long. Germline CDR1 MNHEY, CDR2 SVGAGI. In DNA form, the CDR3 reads TGTGCCAGCAGTTACGAAACTAGCTCTGGAAACACCATATATTTT. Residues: CASSYETSSGNTIYF.

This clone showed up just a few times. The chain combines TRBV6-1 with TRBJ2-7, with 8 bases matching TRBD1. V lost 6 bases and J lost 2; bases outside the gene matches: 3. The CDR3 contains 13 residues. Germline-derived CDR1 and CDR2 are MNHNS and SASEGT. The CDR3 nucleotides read TGTGCCAGCAGGGGACAGGCCACCTACGAGCAGTACTTC. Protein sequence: CASRGQATYEQYF.

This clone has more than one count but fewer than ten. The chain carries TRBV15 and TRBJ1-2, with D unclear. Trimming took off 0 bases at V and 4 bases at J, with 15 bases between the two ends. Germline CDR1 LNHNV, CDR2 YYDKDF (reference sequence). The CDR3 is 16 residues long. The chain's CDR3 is CATSRDVLTSLYGYTF. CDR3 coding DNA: TGTGCCACCAGCAGAGATGTTCTGACATCTCTCTATGGCTACACCTTC.

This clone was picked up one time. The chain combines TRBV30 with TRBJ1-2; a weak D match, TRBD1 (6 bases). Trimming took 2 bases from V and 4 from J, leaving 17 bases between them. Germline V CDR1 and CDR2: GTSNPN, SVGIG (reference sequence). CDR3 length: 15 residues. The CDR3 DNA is TGTGCCTGGAGTCGCCCCGCTGGGGGCAGCTATGGCTACACCTTC. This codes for CAWSRPAGGSYGYTF.

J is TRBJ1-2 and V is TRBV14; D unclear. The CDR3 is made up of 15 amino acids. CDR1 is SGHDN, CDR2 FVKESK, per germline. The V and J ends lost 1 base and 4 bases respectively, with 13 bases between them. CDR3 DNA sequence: TGTGCCAGCAGCCAAGGTGCAGGAGGGTTCTATGGCTACACCTTC. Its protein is CASSQGAGGFYGYTF.

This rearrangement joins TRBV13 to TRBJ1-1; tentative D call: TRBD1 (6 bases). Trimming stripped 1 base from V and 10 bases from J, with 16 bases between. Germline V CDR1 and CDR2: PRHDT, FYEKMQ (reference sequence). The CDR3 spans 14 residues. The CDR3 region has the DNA TGTGCCAGCAGCTTAGAAATGGGCAGGGGCCCAGCTTTCTTT. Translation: CASSLEMGRGPAFF.

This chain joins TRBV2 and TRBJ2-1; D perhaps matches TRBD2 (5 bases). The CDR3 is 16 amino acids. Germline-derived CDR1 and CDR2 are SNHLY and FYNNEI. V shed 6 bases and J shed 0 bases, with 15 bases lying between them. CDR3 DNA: TGTGCCAGCAGGACCGGACTCCAGACCTCCTACAATGAGCAGTTCTTC. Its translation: CASRTGLQTSYNEQFF. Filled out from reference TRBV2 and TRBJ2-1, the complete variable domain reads EPEVTQTPSHQVTQMGQEVILRCVPISNHLYFYWYRQILGQKVEFLVSFYNNEISEKSEIFDDQFSVERPDGSNFTLKIRSTKLEDSAMYFCASRTGLQTSYNEQFFGPGTRLTVL.

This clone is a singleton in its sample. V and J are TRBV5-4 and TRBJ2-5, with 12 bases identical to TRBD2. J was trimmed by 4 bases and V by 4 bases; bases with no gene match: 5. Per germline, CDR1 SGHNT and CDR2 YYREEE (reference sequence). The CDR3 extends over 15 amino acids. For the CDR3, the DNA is TGTGCCAGCAGCCTAGCGGGGGGGAACCGAGAGACCCAGTACTTC. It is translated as CASSLAGGNRETQYF.

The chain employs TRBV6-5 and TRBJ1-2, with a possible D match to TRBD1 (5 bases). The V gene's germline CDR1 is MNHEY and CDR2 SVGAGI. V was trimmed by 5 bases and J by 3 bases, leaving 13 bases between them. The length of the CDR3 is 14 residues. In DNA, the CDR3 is TGTGCCAGCAGTACGGACGTAGGGGACTATGGCTACACCTTC. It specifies CASSTDVGDYGYTF.

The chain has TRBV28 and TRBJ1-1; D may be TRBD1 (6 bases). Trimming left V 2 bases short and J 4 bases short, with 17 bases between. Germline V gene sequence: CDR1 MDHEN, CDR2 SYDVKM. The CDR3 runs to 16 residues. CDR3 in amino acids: CASSLIGRGSSTEAFF. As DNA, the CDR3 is TGTGCCAGCAGTTTAATTGGGAGGGGGAGTAGCACTGAAGCTTTCTTT. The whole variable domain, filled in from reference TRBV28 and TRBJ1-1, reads DVKVTQSSRYLVKRTGEKVFLECVQDMDHENMFWYRQDPGLGLRLIYFSYDVKMKEKGDIPEGYSVSREKKERFSLILESASTNQTSMYLCASSLIGRGSSTEAFFGQGTRLTVV.

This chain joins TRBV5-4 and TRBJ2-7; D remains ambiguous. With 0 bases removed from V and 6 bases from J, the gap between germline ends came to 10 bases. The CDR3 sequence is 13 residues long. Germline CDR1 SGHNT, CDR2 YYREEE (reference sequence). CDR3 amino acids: CASSLGGVGEQYF. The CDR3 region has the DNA TGTGCCAGCAGCTTGGGAGGCGTGGGCGAGCAGTACTTC.

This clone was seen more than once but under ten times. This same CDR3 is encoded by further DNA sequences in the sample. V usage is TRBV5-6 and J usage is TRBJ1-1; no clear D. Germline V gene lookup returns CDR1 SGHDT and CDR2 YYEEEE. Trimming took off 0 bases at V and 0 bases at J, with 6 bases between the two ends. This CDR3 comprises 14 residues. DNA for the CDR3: TGTGCCAGCAGCTTGGATCGTTTGAACACTGAAGCTTTCTTT. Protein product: CASSLDRLNTEAFF. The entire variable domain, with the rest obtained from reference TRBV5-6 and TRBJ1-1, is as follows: DAGVTQSPTHLIKTRGQQVTLRCSPKSGHDTVSWYQQALGQGPQFIFQYYEEEERQRGNFPDRFSGHQFPNYSSELNVNALLLGDSALYLCASSLDRLNTEAFFGQGTRLTVV.